This T cell receptor (beta chain) was recovered during a study of human T cells and chemical hapten exposure. Across the study: TCR yields per sample varied mostly from small pooled library volume differences.

TCRdb called the RACE reads again in MiXCR, with one record for every CDR3 protein. The table lists about 120,000 distinct CDR3 sequences, roughly 14% of them singletons, with around 2.7% in the top ten. This CDR3 region has 16 residues. The junction had 3 bases not matched to a gene; V was cut back by 5 bases and J by 0 bases. Time point denoted: pre-sensitization, week 0. The treatment: therapeutic diphenylcyclopropenone sensitization with weekly scalp DPC. Donors were 18 to 70-year-old alopecia patients suitable for DPC. The origin of this receptor is a woman aged 18-29 years with alopecia areata. Some clones in this sample may be carry-over from other donors' samples. This chain connects TRBV12-3 or TRBV12-4 to TRBJ2-3; 12 bases fit TRBD2. The specimen was whole blood, collected in connection with sensitization to the hapten diphenylcyclopropenone (DPC). The CDR3 is CASSLLAGGSTDTQYF. Here the CDR3 DNA reads TGTGCCAGCAGTCTACTAGCGGGGGGAAGCACAGATACGCAGTATTTT.